Detailed here is one T cell receptor beta chain. This sample stems from a study of blood T cell repertoires in COVID-19. The method was immunoSEQ multiplex PCR; TCRdb's version includes in-frame clones alone and lacks a portion of them. This table has about 50,000 clones, 88% appearing once. This CDR3 region has 17 residues. CDR1 and CDR2 from the germline V gene are PRHDT and FYEKMQ (reference sequence). The trim removed 5 bases at V and 1 base at J, leaving 9 bases unmatched. The gene calls are TRBV13 and TRBJ2-5; 11 bases match TRBD2. The sequenced material came from peripheral blood. The sequence was obtained from a human donor with active COVID-19. The donor label of this sample is uncertain. The CDR3 nucleotides read TGTGCCAGCAGCGCGGGGGGTAGCGGGAGGGCCCAAGAGACCCAGTACTTC. This codes for CASSAGGSGRAQETQYF.